A single T cell receptor (beta chain) is shown here with its context. This clone was counted a few times. The antigen it recognizes is unknown. No base quality values were provided; no much bigger clone lies one nucleotide off. This sample is drawn from a study of blood T cell repertoires in COVID-19 (dated by TCRdb to the early 2020s). Broadly, across the study: Collaborator samples came from the United States, Italy and Spain and covered acute and convalescent phases of COVID-19. Where HLA class I and class II types were available, the types were taken from metadata supplied by the sample provider, not from assay-based typing. The material from the prospective study consisted of cDNA or gDNA derived from T cells, B-cell-depleted T cells, or PBMCs. The samples were drawn from two sources: the first 160 participants of the ongoing ImmuneRACE study, and some 1,300 subjects contributed by 6 global collaborators. Sample metadata almost always included a de-identified subject ID, COVID-19 status, age in years and sex. The repertoires were released in a freely available public database meant as a resource for research on the immune response to SARS-CoV-2. The dataset comprised deeply sampled blood TCRbeta repertoires from subjects exposed to, actively infected with, or recovered from COVID-19.

V sheds 0 bases and J sheds 3 bases, leaving 15 bases between their ends. CDR3 length: 17 amino acids, cysteine to phenylalanine. Only CDR3 DNA remains: 51 bases, in frame from the first base. The germline V gene encodes CDR1 MNHEY and CDR2 SVGEGT. Participants in the prospective study were enrolled through a virtual design, were aged roughly 18 to 100 years, and lived in roughly 26 United States geographic areas. In the prospective study, cohorts were assigned on the basis of participant-reported clinical history obtained from a screening survey and a study questionnaire. Each participant in the prospective study had whole blood, serum and a nasopharyngeal or oropharyngeal swab collected by mobile phlebotomists. Additional blood draws and questionnaires over an approximately two-month period could optionally be provided by prospective study participants. Prospective study blood samples were shipped either frozen or at room temperature before DNA extraction.

Study-wide conclusions, independent of this receptor: Clinical and demographic metadata were provided uncurated, with the amount varying by source and participant.

TCRbeta CDR3 regions were amplified from genomic DNA using the immunoSEQ Assay, a bias-controlled multiplex PCR. The authors' analysis ran thus. Nucleated cell counts per sample were estimated from amplification of reference gene primers within the assay. Sequence reads were collapsed and filtered to measure the absolute abundance of every unique TCRbeta CDR3 rearrangement. For each sample, productive Simpson clonality was calculated by taking the square root of Simpson's diversity index across productive rearrangements. This is the immuneACCESS table as TCRdb keeps it, with only in-frame sequences that have V and J called. A part of the clones is gone; compared with another copy, unresolved V genes explain less than half, and the rest is unexplained. V and J calls plus clone size are reproduced from that table; the DNA served to infer D and trimming. Recorded for this sample are a few hundred thousand clones; around 90% of them occurred a single time. The ten largest clones capture 1.7% of the sample.

The clonotype originates from a woman aged 18-29 years with acute COVID-19. The sequencing sample was made of PBMCs or T cells enriched from blood (not recorded which). The chain is made from TRBV6-2 or TRBV6-3 and TRBJ1-5; matching of 6 bases hints at TRBD1 as the D gene. The DNA is as follows: TGTGCCAGCAGTTACTCATCATACAGGGTACCCAATCAGCCCCAGCATTTT. Its coded protein is CASSYSSYRVPNQPQHF.